One and the same sample provided the 15 T cell receptor beta chains below, sequenced in a study of blood T cells in healthy people across ages. The use of a sample-barcoded 5' primer and a J-beta primer mix characterized a second PCR of about 6 to 12 cycles. TCRdb re-called the 5' RACE reads with MiXCR, one entry per CDR3 protein. The sample lists just under 900,000 distinct CDR3 sequences; around 26% were seen once. The sequenced sample consisted of blood. The receptors stem from a woman aged 80 or over in good health.

The sample holds a few counts of this clonotype. The rearrangement links TRBV28 to TRBJ1-5, with D unresolved. CDR3 size: 12 residues. Trimming took off 6 bases at V and 5 bases at J, with 8 bases between the two ends. Germline-derived CDR1 and CDR2 are MDHEN and SYDVKM. The CDR3, as DNA: TGTGCCAGCAGCGGGGAGTATCAGCCCCAGCATTTT. Protein sequence: CASSGEYQPQHF.

The gene calls are TRBV6-5 and TRBJ2-2, with D possibly called TRBD1 or TRBD2 (5 bases each). The germline V gene encodes CDR1 MNHEY and CDR2 SVGAGI. V dropped 7 bases and J dropped 11 bases, with 17 bases sitting between them. This CDR3 is built from 13 residues. The CDR3 nucleotides read TGTGCCAGCATAGGGGCAGTTGGGGGAGAGCTGTTTTTT. Translated, it gives CASIGAVGGELFF.

The V and J genes are TRBV3-1 and TRBJ2-1; perhaps TRBD2 as D (5 bases). The tail of the sequence fits TRBJ2-7 better, so the J call may be wrong. This CDR3 region has 16 residues. The germline V gene has CDR1 LGHDT and CDR2 YNNKEL (reference sequence). The CDR3 region is CASSQDFLAGYNEQYF. The CDR3 coding sequence is TGTGCCAGCAGCCAAGATTTCCTAGCCGGCTACAATGAGCAGTACTTC.

This clonotype was seen a handful of times. The chain couples TRBV29-1 to TRBJ1-2; TRBD1 matches at 7 bases. V trimming: 1 base; J trimming: 3 bases; junction bases outside the gene matches: 5. This CDR3 spans 14 amino acids. Germline CDR1 reads SQVTM; CDR2 reads ANQGSEA. CDR3 bases: TGCAGCGTTGAAGGCTCTCAGGGGGACTATGGCTACACCTTC. It specifies CSVEGSQGDYGYTF.

This clonotype was seen many times. V gene TRBV4-1 combines with J gene TRBJ2-3; 12 nucleotides match TRBD2. The trim removed 4 bases at V and 2 bases at J, leaving 7 bases unmatched. The germline CDR1 and CDR2 sequences are MGHRA and YSYEKL. This CDR3 comprises 17 residues. CDR3 protein: CASSPLGLAGSTDTQYF. The CDR3 bases are TGCGCCAGCAGCCCCTTGGGACTAGCGGGTTCCACAGATACGCAGTATTTT.

In this sample, this clonotype turned up many times. The CDR3 loop is CASSQVDLLGGPISPLHF. The CDR3 coding sequence is TGCGCCAGCAGCCAAGTTGACCTCCTGGGGGGGCCGATTTCACCCCTCCACTTT. V gene TRBV4-3 combines with J gene TRBJ1-6, with D possibly TRBD1 on 6 matching bases. The germline gives CDR1 LGHNA, CDR2 YSLEER. The CDR3 runs 18 residues. The V end was cut by 1 base, the J end by 9 bases, with 22 bases between.

V is TRBV19 and J is TRBJ1-4; D gene unclear. The CDR3 contains 15 residues. The germline V and J ends were trimmed by 5 bases and 5 bases, with 15 bases remaining between them. The V gene's germline CDR1 is LNHDA and CDR2 SQIVND (reference sequence). Written as DNA, the CDR3 is TGTGCCAGTAGTGTCCTACTCGACGGGAATGAAAAACTGTTTTTT. Protein product: CASSVLLDGNEKLFF.

This clonotype has at least ten counts. This sequence joins TRBV27 and TRBJ2-6; D not certain. CDR3 length equals 13 residues. Germline V gene lookup returns CDR1 MNHEY and CDR2 SMNVEV (reference sequence). The ends were cut back, 8 bases at V and 0 bases at J, with 5 bases in the middle. CDR3 coding DNA: TGTGCCAGCGCCTTCTCTGGGGCCAACGTCCTGACTTTC. Its protein is CASAFSGANVLTF.

This clonotype was counted ten times or more. The V gene is TRBV7-2, the J gene TRBJ2-3; D is perhaps TRBD1 or TRBD2 (5 bases each). CDR3 size: 14 residues. CDR1 and CDR2 from the germline V gene are SGHTA and FQGNSA. Between the trimmed V and J ends, which lost 4 bases and 0 bases, there was a span of 8 bases. This CDR3 is CASSSGRSTDTQYF. CDR3 nucleotide sequence: TGTGCCAGCAGCTCGGGACGGAGCACAGATACGCAGTATTTT. Full variable domain (rest looked up from reference TRBV7-2 and TRBJ2-3): GAGVSQSPSNKVTEKGKDVELRCDPISGHTALYWYRQSLGQGLEFLIYFQGNSAPDKSGLPSDRFSAERTGGSVSTLTIQRTQQEDSAVYLCASSSGRSTDTQYFGPGTRLTVL.

The chain employs TRBV5-1 and TRBJ2-7; TRBD2 matches 9 bases. With 4 bases clipped from V and 7 bases from J, the junction kept 12 bases outside the gene matches. The germline CDR1 and CDR2 sequences are SGHRS and YFSETQ. The CDR3 sequence is 15 residues long. The CDR3 here is CASSLCGGGYNEQYF. DNA for the CDR3: TGCGCCAGCAGCCTCTGCGGGGGGGGTTACAATGAGCAGTACTTC.

In this sample, this clonotype turned up a few times. The chain uses TRBV12-3 or TRBV12-4 and TRBJ1-5, with 8 nucleotides matching TRBD1. J lost 2 bases, V lost 7 bases, and 4 bases had no gene match. This CDR3 has 14 amino acids. In DNA, the CDR3 is TGTGCCAGCACCAGGGGGCGCGGCAATCAGCCCCAGCATTTT. Translated: CASTRGRGNQPQHF.

The J gene is TRBJ1-1, the V gene TRBV9; 12 bases match TRBD1. This CDR3 is built from 16 residues. J gave up 3 bases and V 3 bases, and 6 bases lay outside the gene matches. Germline CDR1 and CDR2: SGDLS and YYNGEE. CDR3 nucleotides: TGTGCCAGCAGCGAGGGGACAGGGGGCGCGGACACTGAAGCTTTCTTT. Translation gives CASSEGTGGADTEAFF.

The table lists this clonotype with many counts. The chain links TRBV20-1 to TRBJ2-3; TRBD1 matches 9 bases. The germline V gene encodes CDR1 DFQATT and CDR2 SNEGSKA (reference sequence). The junction had 5 bases not matched to a gene; V was cut back by 6 bases and J by 1 base. CDR3 length equals 14 residues. CDR3 protein: CSAKQGAGTDTQYF. CDR3 bases: TGCAGTGCAAAACAGGGGGCTGGCACAGATACGCAGTATTTT.

This clonotype turned up a few times. This could be a read error, since a much larger clone is one nucleotide away. The chain links TRBV11-3 to TRBJ2-7; tentatively, D is TRBD1 (5 bases). Trimming pared 2 bases from V and 2 bases from J, leaving 16 bases between. The V gene's germline CDR1 is SGHNT and CDR2 YENEEA. The CDR3 consists of 16 residues. CDR3 region: CASSLRVRAYPYEQYF. As DNA, the CDR3 is TGTGCCAGCAGCTTACGGGTCAGGGCCTACCCCTACGAGCAGTACTTC.

The table lists this clonotype with a few counts. Possible read error: a much larger clone is one base away. The gene calls are TRBV7-2 and TRBJ2-3, with TRBD2 matching 10 bases. Germline V lookup: CDR1 SGHTA, CDR2 FQGNSA. There are 18 residues in the CDR3. Trimming cost V 5 bases and J 2 bases; bases outside gene matches: 13. CDR3 residues: CASSPPGLARGFTDTQYF. The CDR3 DNA reads as TGTGCCAGCAGCCCTCCGGGACTAGCGAGGGGGTTCACAGATACGCAGTATTTT.